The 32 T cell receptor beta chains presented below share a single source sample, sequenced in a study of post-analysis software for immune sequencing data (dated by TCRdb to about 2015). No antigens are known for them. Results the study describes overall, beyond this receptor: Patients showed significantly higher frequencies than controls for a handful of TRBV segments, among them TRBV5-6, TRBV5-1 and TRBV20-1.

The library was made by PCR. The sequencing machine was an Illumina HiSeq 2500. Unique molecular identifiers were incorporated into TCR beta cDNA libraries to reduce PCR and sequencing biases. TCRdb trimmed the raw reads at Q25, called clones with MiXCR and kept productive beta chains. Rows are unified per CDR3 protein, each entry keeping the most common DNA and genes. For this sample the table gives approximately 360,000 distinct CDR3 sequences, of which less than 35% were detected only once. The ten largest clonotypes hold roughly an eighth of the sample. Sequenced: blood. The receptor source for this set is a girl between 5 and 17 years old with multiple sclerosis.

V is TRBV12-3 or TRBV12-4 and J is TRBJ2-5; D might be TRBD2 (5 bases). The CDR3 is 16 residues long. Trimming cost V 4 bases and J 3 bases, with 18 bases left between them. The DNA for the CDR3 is TGTGCCAGCAGTTCCTCCAAAAAAGGAGGCGAAGAGACCCAGTACTTC. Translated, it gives CASSSSKKGGEETQYF.

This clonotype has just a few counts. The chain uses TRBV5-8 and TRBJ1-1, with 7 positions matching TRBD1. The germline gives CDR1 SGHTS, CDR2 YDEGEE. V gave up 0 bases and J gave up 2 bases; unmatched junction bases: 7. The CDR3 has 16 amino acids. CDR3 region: CASSLGGTVFNTEAFF. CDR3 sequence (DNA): TGTGCCAGCAGCTTGGGGGGGACAGTCTTCAACACTGAAGCTTTCTTT.

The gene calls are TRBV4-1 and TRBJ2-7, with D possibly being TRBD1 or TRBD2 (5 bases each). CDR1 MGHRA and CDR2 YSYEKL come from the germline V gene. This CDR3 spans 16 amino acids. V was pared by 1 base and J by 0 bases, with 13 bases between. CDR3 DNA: TGCGCCAGCAGCCAAGGAACTAGGGACCCCTCCTACGAGCAGTACTTC. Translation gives CASSQGTRDPSYEQYF.

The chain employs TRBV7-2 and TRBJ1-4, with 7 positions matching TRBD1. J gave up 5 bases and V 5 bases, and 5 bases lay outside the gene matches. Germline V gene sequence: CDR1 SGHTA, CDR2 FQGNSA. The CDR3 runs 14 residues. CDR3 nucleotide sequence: TGTGCCAGCAGCCCTGGACAGGCAAATGAAAAACTGTTTTTT. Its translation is CASSPGQANEKLFF. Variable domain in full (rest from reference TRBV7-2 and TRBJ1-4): GAGVSQSPSNKVTEKGKDVELRCDPISGHTALYWYRQSLGQGLEFLIYFQGNSAPDKSGLPSDRFSAERTGGSVSTLTIQRTQQEDSAVYLCASSPGQANEKLFFGSGTQLSVL.

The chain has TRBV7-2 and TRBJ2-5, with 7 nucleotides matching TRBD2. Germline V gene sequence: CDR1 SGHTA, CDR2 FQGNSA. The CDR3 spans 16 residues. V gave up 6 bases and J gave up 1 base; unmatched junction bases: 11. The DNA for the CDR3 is TGTGCCAGCAGATTGGGGCTAGCGGTTTTCCAAGAGACCCAGTACTTC. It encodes CASRLGLAVFQETQYF.

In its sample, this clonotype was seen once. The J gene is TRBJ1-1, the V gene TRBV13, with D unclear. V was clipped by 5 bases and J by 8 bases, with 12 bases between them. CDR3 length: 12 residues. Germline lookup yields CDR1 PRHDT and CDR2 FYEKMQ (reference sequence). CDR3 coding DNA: TGTGCCAGCAGCGGGTATGGACGGGAAGCTTTCTTT. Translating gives CASSGYGREAFF.

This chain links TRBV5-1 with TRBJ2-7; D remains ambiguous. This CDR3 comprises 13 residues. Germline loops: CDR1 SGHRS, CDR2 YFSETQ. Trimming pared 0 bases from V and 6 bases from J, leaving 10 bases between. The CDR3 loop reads CASSLVSAVEQYF. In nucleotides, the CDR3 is TGCGCCAGCAGCTTGGTGTCGGCAGTCGAGCAGTACTTC. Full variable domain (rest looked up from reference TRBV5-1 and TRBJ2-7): KAGVTQTPRYLIKTRGQQVTLSCSPISGHRSVSWYQQTPGQGLQFLFEYFSETQRNKGNFPGRFSGRQFSNSRSEMNVSTLELGDSALYLCASSLVSAVEQYFGPGTRLTVT.

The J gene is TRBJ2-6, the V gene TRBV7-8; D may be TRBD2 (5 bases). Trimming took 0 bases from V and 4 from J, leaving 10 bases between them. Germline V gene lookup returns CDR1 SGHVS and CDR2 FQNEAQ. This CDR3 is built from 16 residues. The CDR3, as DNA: TGTGCCAGCAGCTTAGCGAGGACTTCAGGGGCCAACGTCCTGACTTTC. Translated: CASSLARTSGANVLTF.

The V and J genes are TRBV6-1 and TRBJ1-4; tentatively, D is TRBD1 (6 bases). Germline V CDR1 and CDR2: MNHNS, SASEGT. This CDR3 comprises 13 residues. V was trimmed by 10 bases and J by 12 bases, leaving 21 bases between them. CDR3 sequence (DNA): TGTGCCACCGATGAACAGGGTGGCGAAGAACTGTTTTTT. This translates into CATDEQGGEELFF.

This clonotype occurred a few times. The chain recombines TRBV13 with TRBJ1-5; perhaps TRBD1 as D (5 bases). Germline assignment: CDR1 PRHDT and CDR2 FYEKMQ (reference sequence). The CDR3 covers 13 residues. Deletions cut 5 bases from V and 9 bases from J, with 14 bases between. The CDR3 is CASSQGLGSPQHF. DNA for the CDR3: TGTGCCAGCAGCCAGGGACTCGGGTCGCCCCAGCATTTT.

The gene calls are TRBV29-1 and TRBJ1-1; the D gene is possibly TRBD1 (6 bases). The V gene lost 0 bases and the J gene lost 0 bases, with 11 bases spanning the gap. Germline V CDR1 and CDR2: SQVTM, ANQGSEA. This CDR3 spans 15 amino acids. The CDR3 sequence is CSVEDLQGMNTEAFF. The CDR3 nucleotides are TGCAGCGTTGAAGATCTACAGGGCATGAACACTGAAGCTTTCTTT.

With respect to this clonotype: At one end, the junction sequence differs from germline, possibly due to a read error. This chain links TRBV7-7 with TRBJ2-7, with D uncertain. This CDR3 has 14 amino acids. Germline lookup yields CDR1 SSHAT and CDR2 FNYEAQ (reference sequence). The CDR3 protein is CASSQALGTYEQYF. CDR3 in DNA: TGTGCTAGCAGCCAGGCCTTAGGAACCTACGAGCAGTACTTC. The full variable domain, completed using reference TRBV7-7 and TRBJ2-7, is GAGVSQSPRYKVTKRGQDVTLRCDPISSHATLYWYQQALGQGPEFLTYFNYEAQPDKSGLPSDRFSAERPEGSISTLTIQRTEQRDSAMYRCASSQALGTYEQYFGPGTRLTVT.

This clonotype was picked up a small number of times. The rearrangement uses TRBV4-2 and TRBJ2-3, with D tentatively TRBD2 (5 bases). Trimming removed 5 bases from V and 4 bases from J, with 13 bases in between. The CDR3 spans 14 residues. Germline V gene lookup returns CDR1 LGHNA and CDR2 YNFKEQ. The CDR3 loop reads CASSSSSGADTQYF. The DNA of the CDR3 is TGTGCCAGCAGCTCTTCGAGCGGCGCAGATACGCAGTATTTT.

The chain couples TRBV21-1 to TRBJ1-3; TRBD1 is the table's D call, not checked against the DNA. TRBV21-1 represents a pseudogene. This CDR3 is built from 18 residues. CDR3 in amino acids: CASTFPGGGRIGGNTRYF. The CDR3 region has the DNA TGTGCCAGCACCTTTCCCGGGGGGGGCCGAATAGGTGGAAACACCAGATATTTT.

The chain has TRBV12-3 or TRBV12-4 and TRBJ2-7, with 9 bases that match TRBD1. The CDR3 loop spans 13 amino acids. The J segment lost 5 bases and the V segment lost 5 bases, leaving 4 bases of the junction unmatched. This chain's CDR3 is CASSRTGVNEQYF. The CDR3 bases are TGTGCCAGCAGTCGGACAGGGGTCAACGAGCAGTACTTC.

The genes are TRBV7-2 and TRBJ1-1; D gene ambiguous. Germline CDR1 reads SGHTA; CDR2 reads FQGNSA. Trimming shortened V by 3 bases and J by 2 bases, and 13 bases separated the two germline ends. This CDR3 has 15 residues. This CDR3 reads CASSFRGVPNTEAFF. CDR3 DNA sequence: TGTGCCAGCAGCTTCCGCGGGGTCCCTAACACTGAAGCTTTCTTT. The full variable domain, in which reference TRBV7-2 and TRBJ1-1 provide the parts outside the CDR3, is GAGVSQSPSNKVTEKGKDVELRCDPISGHTALYWYRQSLGQGLEFLIYFQGNSAPDKSGLPSDRFSAERTGGSVSTLTIQRTQQEDSAVYLCASSFRGVPNTEAFFGQGTRLTVV.

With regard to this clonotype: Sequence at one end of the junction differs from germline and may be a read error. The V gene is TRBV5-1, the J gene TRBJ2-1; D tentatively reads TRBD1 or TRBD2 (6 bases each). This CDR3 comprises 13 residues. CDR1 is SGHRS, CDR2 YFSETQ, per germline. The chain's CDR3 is CVSSLGGLNEQFF. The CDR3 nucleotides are TGCGTCAGCAGCTTGGGGGGCTTAAATGAGCAGTTCTTC. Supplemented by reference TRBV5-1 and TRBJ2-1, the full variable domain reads KAGVTQTPRYLIKTRGQQVTLSCSPISGHRSVSWYQQTPGQGLQFLFEYFSETQRNKGNFPGRFSGRQFSNSRSEMNVSTLELGDSALYLCVSSLGGLNEQFFGPGTRLTVL.

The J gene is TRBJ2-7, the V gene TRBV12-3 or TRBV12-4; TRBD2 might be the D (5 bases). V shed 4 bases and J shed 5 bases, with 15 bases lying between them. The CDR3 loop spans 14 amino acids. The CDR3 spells CASSWRIGSHEQYF. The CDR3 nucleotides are TGTGCCAGCAGTTGGAGGATTGGTAGCCACGAGCAGTACTTC.

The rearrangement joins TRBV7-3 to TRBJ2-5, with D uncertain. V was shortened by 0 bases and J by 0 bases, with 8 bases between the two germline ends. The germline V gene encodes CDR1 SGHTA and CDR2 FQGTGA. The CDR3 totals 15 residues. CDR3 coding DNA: TGTGCCAGCAGCTTAACAGGATCAAACCAAGAGACCCAGTACTTC. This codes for CASSLTGSNQETQYF.

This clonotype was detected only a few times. CDR3 in amino acids: CSAEVQLAGSWYNEQFF. In nucleotides, the CDR3 is TGCAGTGCCGAAGTCCAACTAGCGGGGTCCTGGTACAATGAGCAGTTCTTC. The gene calls are TRBV20-1 and TRBJ2-1; 10 positions agree with TRBD2. The CDR3 loop spans 17 amino acids. Trimming cost V 6 bases and J 4 bases; bases outside gene matches: 15. CDR1 is DFQATT and CDR2 is SNEGSKA in the germline V gene (reference sequence).

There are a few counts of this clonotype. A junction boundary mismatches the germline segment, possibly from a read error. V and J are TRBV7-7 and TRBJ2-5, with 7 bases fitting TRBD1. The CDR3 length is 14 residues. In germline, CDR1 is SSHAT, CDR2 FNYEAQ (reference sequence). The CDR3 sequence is CASSRTGPQETQYF. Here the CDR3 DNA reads TGTGCTAGCAGTCGGACAGGACCTCAAGAGACCCAGTACTTC. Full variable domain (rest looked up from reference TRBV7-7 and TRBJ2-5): GAGVSQSPRYKVTKRGQDVTLRCDPISSHATLYWYQQALGQGPEFLTYFNYEAQPDKSGLPSDRFSAERPEGSISTLTIQRTEQRDSAMYRCASSRTGPQETQYFGPGTRLLVL.

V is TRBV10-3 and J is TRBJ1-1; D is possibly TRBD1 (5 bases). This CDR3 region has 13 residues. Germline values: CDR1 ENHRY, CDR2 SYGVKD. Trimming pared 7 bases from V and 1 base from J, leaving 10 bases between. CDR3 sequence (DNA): TGTGCCATCAAAGGTCAGGGGAACACTGAAGCTTTCTTT. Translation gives CAIKGQGNTEAFF.

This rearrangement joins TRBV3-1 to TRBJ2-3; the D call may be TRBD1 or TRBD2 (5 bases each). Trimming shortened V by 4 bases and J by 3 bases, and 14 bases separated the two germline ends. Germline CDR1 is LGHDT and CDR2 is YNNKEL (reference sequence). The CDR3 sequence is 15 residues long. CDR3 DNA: TGTGCCAGCAGCCGAGGGCGACAGCCGACAGATACGCAGTATTTT. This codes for CASSRGRQPTDTQYF.

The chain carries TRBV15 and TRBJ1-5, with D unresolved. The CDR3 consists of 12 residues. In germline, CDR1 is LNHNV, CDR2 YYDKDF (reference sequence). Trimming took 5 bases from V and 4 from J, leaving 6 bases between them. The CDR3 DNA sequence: TGTGCCACCAGCTTGGAAAATCAGCCCCAGCATTTT. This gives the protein CATSLENQPQHF.

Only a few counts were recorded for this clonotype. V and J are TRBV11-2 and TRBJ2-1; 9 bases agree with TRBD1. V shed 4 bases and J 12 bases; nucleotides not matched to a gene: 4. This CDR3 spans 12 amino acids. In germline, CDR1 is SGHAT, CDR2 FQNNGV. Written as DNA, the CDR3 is TGTGCCAGCAGCTGGGACAGGGAAGGGCAGTTCTTC. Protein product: CASSWDREGQFF.

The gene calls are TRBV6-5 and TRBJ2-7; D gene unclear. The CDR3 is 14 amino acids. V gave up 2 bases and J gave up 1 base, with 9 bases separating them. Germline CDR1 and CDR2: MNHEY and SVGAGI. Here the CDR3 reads CASSYNVGSYEQYF. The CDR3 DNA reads TGTGCCAGCAGTTACAACGTGGGTTCCTACGAGCAGTACTTC.

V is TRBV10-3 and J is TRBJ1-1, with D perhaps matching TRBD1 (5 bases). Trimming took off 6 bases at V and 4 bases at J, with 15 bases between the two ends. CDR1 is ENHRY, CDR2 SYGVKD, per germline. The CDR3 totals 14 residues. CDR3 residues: CAIRGGGSTTEAFF. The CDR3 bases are TGTGCCATCAGGGGGGGGGGTAGTACCACTGAAGCTTTCTTT.

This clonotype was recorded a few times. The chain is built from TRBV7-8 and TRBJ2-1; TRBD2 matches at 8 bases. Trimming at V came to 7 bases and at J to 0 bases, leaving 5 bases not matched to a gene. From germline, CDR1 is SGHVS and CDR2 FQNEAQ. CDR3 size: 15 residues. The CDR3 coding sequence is TGTGCCAGCACCATTAGCGGGGTCTCCTACAATGAGCAGTTCTTC. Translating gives CASTISGVSYNEQFF.

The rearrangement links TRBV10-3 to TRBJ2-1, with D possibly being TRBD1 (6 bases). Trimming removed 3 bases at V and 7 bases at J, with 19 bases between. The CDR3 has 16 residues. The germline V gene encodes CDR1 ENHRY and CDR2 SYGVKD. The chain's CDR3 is CAISDPGQFGPNEQFF. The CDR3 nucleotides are TGTGCCATCAGTGATCCAGGACAGTTCGGACCGAATGAGCAGTTCTTC.

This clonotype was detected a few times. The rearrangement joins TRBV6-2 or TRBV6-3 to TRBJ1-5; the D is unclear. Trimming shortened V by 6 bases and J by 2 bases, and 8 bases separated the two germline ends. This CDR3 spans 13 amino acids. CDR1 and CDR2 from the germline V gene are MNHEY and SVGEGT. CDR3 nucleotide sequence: TGTGCCAGCAGGGTCCAGGGCAATCAGCCCCAGCATTTT. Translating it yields CASRVQGNQPQHF.

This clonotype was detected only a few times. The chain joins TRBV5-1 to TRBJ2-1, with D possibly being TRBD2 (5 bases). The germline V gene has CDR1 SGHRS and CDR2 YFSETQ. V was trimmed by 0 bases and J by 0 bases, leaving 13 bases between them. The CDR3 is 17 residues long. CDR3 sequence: CASSLVPDGVSYNEQFF. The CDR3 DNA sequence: TGCGCCAGCAGCTTGGTTCCCGACGGGGTCTCCTACAATGAGCAGTTCTTC.

This chain's CDR3 is CAISESGEDSPLHF. The CDR3 DNA sequence: TGTGCCATCAGTGAGTCCGGAGAGGATTCACCCCTCCACTTT. This chain uses TRBV10-3 with TRBJ1-6; no clear D gene. Germline lookup yields CDR1 ENHRY and CDR2 SYGVKD. V lost 0 bases, J lost 8 bases, and 8 bases lay in between. This CDR3 contains 14 residues.